Sequencing of this T cell receptor beta chain was carried out in a study of molecular identifiers for immune sequencing clone quantification. Whole-study context: Four of five RNA aliquots from around 20,000 or 100,000 naive CD8 T cells were sequenced. Study-wide findings and caveats: For highly expanded clones, sizes could be underestimated when identical TCR molecules share a barcode. In CMV-specific effectors, clones above 20 copies held over 99% of molecules; naive, under 1%.

J was trimmed by 4 bases and V by 0 bases; bases with no gene match: 11. CDR1 KGHDR and CDR2 SFDVKD come from the germline V gene. The CDR3 extends over 18 amino acids. Previously described methods and listed TCR primers produced bulk TCR libraries. TCRdb re-analysed the PCR reads in MiXCR, keeping a single row per CDR3 protein. The sample contains 300,000 to 400,000 distinct CDR3 sequences, roughly a quarter of which appear only once. About this clonotype itself: Its specificity is unknown.

The clonotype originates from a human donor in good health. Some libraries in this study had Jurkat cell RNA spiked in. The sample consisted of naive CD8+ T cells from blood, with Jurkat cell RNA spiked in. Subset specified: FACS-sorted CD8+CD4-CCR7+CD45RA+ naive T cells. The rearrangement links TRBV24-1 to TRBJ2-1, with TRBD2 matching over 7 bases. CDR3 protein: CATSDLSGDQNDYNEQFF. The CDR3 nucleotides read TGTGCCACCAGTGATTTGAGCGGGGACCAAAATGATTACAATGAGCAGTTCTTC.